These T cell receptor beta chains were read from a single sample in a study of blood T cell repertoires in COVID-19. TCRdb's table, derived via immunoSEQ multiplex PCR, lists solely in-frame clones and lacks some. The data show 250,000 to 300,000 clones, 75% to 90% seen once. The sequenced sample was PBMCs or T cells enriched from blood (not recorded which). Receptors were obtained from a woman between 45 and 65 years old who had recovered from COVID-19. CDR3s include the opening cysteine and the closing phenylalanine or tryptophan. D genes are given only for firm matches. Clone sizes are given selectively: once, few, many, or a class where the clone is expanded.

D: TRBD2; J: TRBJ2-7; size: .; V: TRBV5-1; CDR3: CASSPYSTSGIYEQYF; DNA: TGCGCCAGCAGCCCCTACTCGACTAGCGGGATTTACGAGCAGTACTTC
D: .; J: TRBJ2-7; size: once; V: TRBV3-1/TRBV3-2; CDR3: CASSPRPTGNSYEQYF; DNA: TGTGCCAGCAGTCCAAGACCGACAGGTAACTCCTACGAGCAGTACTTC
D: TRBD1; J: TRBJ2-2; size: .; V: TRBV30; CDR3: CACRGQTTGELFF; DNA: TGTGCCTGTAGGGGACAGACCACCGGGGAGCTGTTTTTT
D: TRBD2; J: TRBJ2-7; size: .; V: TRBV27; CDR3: CASRHNGRSSYEQYF; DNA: TGTGCCAGCAGACACAACGGGAGGAGCTCCTACGAGCAGTACTTC
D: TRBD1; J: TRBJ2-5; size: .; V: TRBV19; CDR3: CASSAMGQGPETQYF; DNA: TGTGCCAGTAGCGCTATGGGACAGGGGCCTGAGACCCAGTACTTC
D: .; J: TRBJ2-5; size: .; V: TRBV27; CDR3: CASKFATQETQYF; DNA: TGTGCCAGCAAATTTGCGACTCAAGAGACCCAGTACTTC
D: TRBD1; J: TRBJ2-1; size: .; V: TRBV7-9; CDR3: CASILDRAAEQFF; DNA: TGTGCCAGCATCCTGGACAGGGCGGCCGAGCAGTTCTTC
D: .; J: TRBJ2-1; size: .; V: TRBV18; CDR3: CASSPGAGSYNEQFF; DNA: TGTGCCAGCTCACCAGGGGCAGGCTCCTACAATGAGCAGTTCTTC
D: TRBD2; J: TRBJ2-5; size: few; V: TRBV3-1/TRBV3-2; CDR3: CASSHGLAGSQETQYF; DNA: TGTGCCAGCAGCCATGGACTAGCGGGAAGTCAAGAGACCCAGTACTTC
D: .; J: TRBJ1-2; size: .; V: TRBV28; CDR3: CASSLSGRGYGYTF; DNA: TGTGCCAGCAGTTTGTCAGGGAGGGGGTATGGCTACACCTTC
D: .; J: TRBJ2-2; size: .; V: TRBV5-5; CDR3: CASTTPNTGELFF; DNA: TGTGCCAGCACGACTCCCAACACCGGGGAGCTGTTTTTT
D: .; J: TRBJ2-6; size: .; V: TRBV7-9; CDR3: CASSLAFGPQGSVLTF; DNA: TGTGCCAGCAGCTTAGCATTCGGACCTCAGGGGAGCGTCCTGACTTTC
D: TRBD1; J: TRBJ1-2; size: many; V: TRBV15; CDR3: CATSRGNTGTAYGYTF; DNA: TGTGCCACCAGCAGAGGTAATACCGGGACAGCCTATGGCTACACCTTC
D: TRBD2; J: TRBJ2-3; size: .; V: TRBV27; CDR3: CASMESGTNLYF; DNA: TGTGCCAGCATGGAGTCCGGGACTAATCTGTATTTT
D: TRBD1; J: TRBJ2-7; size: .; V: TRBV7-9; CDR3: CASSWDRGYEQYF; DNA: TGTGCCAGCAGCTGGGACAGGGGATACGAGCAGTACTTC
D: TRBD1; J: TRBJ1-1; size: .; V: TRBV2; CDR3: CASTRDSLNTEAFF; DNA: TGTGCCAGCACACGGGACAGTTTGAACACTGAAGCTTTCTTT
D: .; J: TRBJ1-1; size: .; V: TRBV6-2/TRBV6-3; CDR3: CASSWRGPWIGFF; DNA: TGTGCCAGCAGTTGGCGGGGACCGTGGATAGGATTCTTT
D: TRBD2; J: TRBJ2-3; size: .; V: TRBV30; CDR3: CAWSVGGTNTDTQYF; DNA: TGTGCCTGGAGTGTGGGAGGGACGAACACAGATACGCAGTATTTT
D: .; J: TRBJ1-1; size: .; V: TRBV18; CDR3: CASSAGPRNTEAFF; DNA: TGTGCCAGCTCGGCGGGACCGCGGAACACTGAAGCTTTCTTT
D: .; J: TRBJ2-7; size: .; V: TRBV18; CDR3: CASSPKGDTYEQYF; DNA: TGTGCCAGCTCTCCCAAGGGGGATACCTACGAGCAGTACTTC
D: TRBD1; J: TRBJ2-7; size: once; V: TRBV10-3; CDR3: CASEDRQGGEQYF; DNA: TGTGCCAGCGAGGACAGGCAGGGTGGCGAGCAGTACTTC
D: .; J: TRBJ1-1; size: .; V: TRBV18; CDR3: CASSPPSSLTEAFF; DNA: TGTGCCAGCTCACCACCAAGTAGTCTCACTGAAGCTTTCTTT
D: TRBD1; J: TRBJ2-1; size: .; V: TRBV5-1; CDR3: CASSSGDSYNEQFF; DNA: TGCGCCAGCAGCTCCGGGGACAGCTACAATGAGCAGTTCTTC
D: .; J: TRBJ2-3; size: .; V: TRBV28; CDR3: CASSPRGPDTQYF; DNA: TGTGCCAGCAGTCCAAGAGGGCCAGATACGCAGTATTTT
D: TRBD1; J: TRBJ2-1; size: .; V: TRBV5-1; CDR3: CASSYGQAGSSYNEQFF; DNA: TGCGCCAGCAGCTATGGACAGGCAGGAAGCTCCTACAATGAGCAGTTCTTC
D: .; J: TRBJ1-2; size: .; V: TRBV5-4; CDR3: CASSPSKGGYTF; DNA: TGTGCCAGCAGCCCTTCAAAGGGGGGCTACACCTTC
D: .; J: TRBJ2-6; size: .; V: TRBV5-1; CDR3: CASSLGHFSGANVLTF; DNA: TGCGCCAGCAGCTTGGGACATTTCTCTGGGGCCAACGTCCTGACTTTC
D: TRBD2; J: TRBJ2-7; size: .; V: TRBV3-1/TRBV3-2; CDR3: CASSQGLAASYEQYF; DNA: TGTGCCAGCAGCCAAGGACTAGCGGCCTCCTACGAGCAGTACTTC
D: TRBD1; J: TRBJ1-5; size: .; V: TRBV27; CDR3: CASSSQGRQPQHF; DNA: TGTGCCAGCAGTTCACAGGGGCGCCAGCCCCAGCATTTT
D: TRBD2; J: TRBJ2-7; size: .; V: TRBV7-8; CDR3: CASSSRGLAGSYEQYF; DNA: TGTGCCAGCAGCTCCCGTGGACTAGCGGGATCCTACGAGCAGTACTTC
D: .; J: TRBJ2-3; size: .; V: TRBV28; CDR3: CASSSTSGYRTDTQYF; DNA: TGTGCCAGCAGTTCCACCTCGGGGTACCGCACAGATACGCAGTATTTT
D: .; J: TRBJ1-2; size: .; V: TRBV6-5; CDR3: CASSYNPRDYGYTF; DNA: TGTGCCAGCAGTTACAACCCCCGGGACTATGGCTACACCTTC
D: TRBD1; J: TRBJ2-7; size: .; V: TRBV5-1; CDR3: CASSSGTGGKEKYF; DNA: TGCGCCAGCAGCTCCGGGACAGGGGGTAAAGAAAAGTACTTC
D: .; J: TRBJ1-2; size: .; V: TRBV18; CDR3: CASSPQVEGRDGYTF; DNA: TGTGCCAGCTCACCCCAAGTGGAGGGTAGGGATGGCTACACCTTC
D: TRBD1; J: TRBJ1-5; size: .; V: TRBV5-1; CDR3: CASRPGTATNQPQHF; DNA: TGCGCCAGCAGACCCGGGACAGCCACAAATCAGCCCCAGCATTTT
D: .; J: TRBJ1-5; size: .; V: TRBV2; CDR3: CASSEYRTDNQPQHF; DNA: TGTGCCAGCAGTGAATACCGGACAGACAATCAGCCCCAGCATTTT
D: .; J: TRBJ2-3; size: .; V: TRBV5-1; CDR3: CASSGGTDTRDTQYF; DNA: TGCGCCAGCAGCGGGGGGACAGATACTAGAGATACGCAGTATTTT
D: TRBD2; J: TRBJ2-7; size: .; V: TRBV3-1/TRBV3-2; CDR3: CASSQELAGKRDF; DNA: TGTGCCAGCAGCCAAGAACTAGCGGGGAAGCGGGACTTC
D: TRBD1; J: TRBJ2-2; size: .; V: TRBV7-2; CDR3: CAIQGARTGELFF; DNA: TGTGCCATACAGGGGGCGCGGACCGGGGAGCTGTTTTTT
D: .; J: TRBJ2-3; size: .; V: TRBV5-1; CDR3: CASSLGLASDTQYF; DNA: TGCGCCAGCAGCTTGGGTCTAGCGTCAGATACGCAGTATTTT
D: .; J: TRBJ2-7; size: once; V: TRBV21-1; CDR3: CASSKWGPRTSGNYEQYF; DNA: TGTGCCAGCAGCAAGTGGGGCCCACGGACTAGCGGGAACTACGAGCAGTACTTC
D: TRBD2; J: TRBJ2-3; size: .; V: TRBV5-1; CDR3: CASSFAGGPDTQYF; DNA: TGCGCCAGCAGCTTCGCGGGAGGGCCAGATACGCAGTATTTT